These 13 T cell receptor beta chains share one sample of origin, sequenced in a study of early T cells in non-severe SARS-CoV-2 infection. TCRdb re-called the 5' RACE reads through MiXCR, storing one row per CDR3 protein. The sample has about 46,000 distinct CDR3 sequences, about 5.2% seen once. Sequenced here: whole blood, sampled at baseline. The receptor source for this set is an adult who was a healthcare worker with PCR-confirmed SARS-CoV-2 infection or an uninfected control (not recorded which).

This clonotype was counted many times. This chain uses TRBV7-9 with TRBJ1-2; D is perhaps TRBD1 (6 bases). The CDR3 spans 14 residues. CDR1 is SEHNR, CDR2 FQNEAQ, per germline (reference sequence). V dropped 3 bases and J dropped 8 bases, with 16 bases sitting between them. The CDR3 sequence is CASSLTGAPNGYTF. The CDR3 coding sequence is TGTGCCAGCAGCTTGACAGGAGCACCGAACGGCTACACCTTC.

This clonotype was seen ten or more times. The CDR3 reads CASSFYRDYGEQYF. Here the CDR3 DNA reads TGCGCCAGCAGCTTCTACCGGGACTACGGCGAGCAGTACTTC. The rearrangement links TRBV5-1 to TRBJ2-7; 7 bases agree with TRBD2. Germline CDR1 and CDR2: SGHRS and YFSETQ. The V gene end was trimmed by 2 bases and the J gene end by 6 bases; junction bases not matched to a gene: 8. The CDR3 is 14 residues long.

The chain uses TRBV7-3 and TRBJ2-7; 15 bases are shared with TRBD2. The J segment lost 12 bases and the V segment lost 5 bases, leaving 14 bases of the junction unmatched. Germline CDR1 SGHTA, CDR2 FQGTGA. The CDR3 is 16 residues long. CDR3 protein: CASSLGLAGGPQVLYF. The CDR3 DNA is TGTGCCAGCAGCCTAGGACTAGCGGGAGGGCCACAGGTGCTGTACTTC.

This clonotype showed up many times. The V and J genes are TRBV11-2 and TRBJ1-1; D is unresolved. The CDR3 runs to 15 residues. From germline, CDR1 is SGHAT and CDR2 FQNNGV. V was clipped by 2 bases and J by 0 bases, with 10 bases between them. This chain's CDR3 is CASSLTVAMNTEAFF. The CDR3, as DNA: TGTGCCAGCAGCTTAACCGTCGCGATGAACACTGAAGCTTTCTTT.

This clonotype was counted at least ten times. J is TRBJ1-3 and V is TRBV20-1; no clear D gene. Germline values: CDR1 DFQATT, CDR2 SNEGSKA (reference sequence). Trimming left V 6 bases short and J 0 bases short, with 6 bases between. This CDR3 has 12 residues. CDR3 amino acids: CSARLSGNTIYF. The CDR3 nucleotides are TGCAGTGCCCGACTCTCTGGAAACACCATATATTTT.

This clonotype was counted ten times or more. The DNA for the CDR3 is TGTGCCAGCAGCTTGGAGACAGGGGGCTCCGAGCAGTACTTC. Amino acid sequence: CASSLETGGSEQYF. The rearrangement joins TRBV13 to TRBJ2-7; TRBD1 matches 10 bases. V gave up 3 bases and J gave up 6 bases; unmatched junction bases: 5. From germline, CDR1 is PRHDT and CDR2 FYEKMQ (reference sequence). The CDR3 consists of 14 residues. The full variable domain, in which reference TRBV13 and TRBJ2-7 provide the parts outside the CDR3, is AAGVIQSPRHLIKEKRETATLKCYPIPRHDTVYWYQQGPGQDPQFLISFYEKMQSDKGSIPDRFSAQQFSDYHSELNMSSLELGDSALYFCASSLETGGSEQYFGPGTRLTVT.

This clonotype was seen at least ten times. The genes are TRBV5-5 and TRBJ2-1, with 7 bases identical to TRBD2. Trimming at V came to 4 bases and at J to 5 bases, leaving 12 bases not matched to a gene. Germline-derived CDR1 and CDR2 are SGHKS and YYEKEE (reference sequence). The CDR3 sequence is 16 residues long. The CDR3 spells CASSQLGLPINNEQFF. The DNA for the CDR3 is TGTGCCAGCAGCCAGCTGGGACTACCCATAAACAATGAGCAGTTCTTC.

This clonotype was recorded many times. J is TRBJ2-7 and V is TRBV6-1, with 7 bases lining up with TRBD2. V dropped 0 bases and J dropped 5; count of bases not matched to a gene: 13. CDR3 length: 17 residues. Germline values: CDR1 MNHNS, CDR2 SASEGT. DNA for the CDR3: TGTGCCAGCAGTGAAGCGGTTGCTCGCGGGAGAGTCCACGAGCAGTACTTC. It encodes CASSEAVARGRVHEQYF.

This clonotype has ten or more counts. The rearrangement links TRBV7-6 to TRBJ2-1, with 7 bases lining up with TRBD2. J lost 2 bases, V lost 3 bases, and 7 bases had no gene match. The germline CDR1 and CDR2 sequences are SGHVS and FNYEAQ. The CDR3 has 16 residues. The CDR3 DNA follows: TGTGCCAGCAGCTTCCAAGCGGGAAGTACCTACAATGAGCAGTTCTTC. Protein product: CASSFQAGSTYNEQFF.

This clonotype was detected ten times or more. The rearrangement joins TRBV30 to TRBJ2-3; perhaps TRBD2 as D (5 bases). Germline CDR1 GTSNPN, CDR2 SVGIG (reference sequence). The CDR3 consists of 15 residues. V was trimmed by 2 bases and J by 6 bases, leaving 18 bases between them. The CDR3 DNA follows: TGTGCCTGGAGTCCCCTCGCGGGCTCTGCGGATACGCAGTATTTT. Translating gives CAWSPLAGSADTQYF.

This clonotype appeared a few times. A much more abundant neighbour one base away suggests this may be a read error. The gene calls are TRBV18 and TRBJ2-5; 7 bases are a match to TRBD1. Looked up from germline, CDR1 is KGHSH and CDR2 is LQKENI. V shed 3 bases and J 5 bases; nucleotides not matched to a gene: 9. This CDR3 region has 15 residues. The CDR3 sequence: CASSPSSGGEETQYF. The CDR3 DNA reads as TGTGCCAGCTCACCTTCGTCAGGGGGAGAGGAGACCCAGTACTTC.

In its sample, this clonotype was seen many times. V is TRBV12-3 or TRBV12-4 and J is TRBJ1-5, with TRBD1 as a possible D gene (5 bases). The CDR3 totals 16 residues. The ends were cut back, 4 bases at V and 5 bases at J, with 18 bases in the middle. The CDR3 spells CASSSLFRGLDQPQHF. The CDR3 region has the DNA TGTGCCAGCAGTTCCTTGTTTAGGGGCTTAGATCAGCCCCAGCATTTT.

This clonotype was seen at least ten times. J is TRBJ2-3 and V is TRBV29-1, with 10 bases aligning to TRBD1. The trim removed 0 bases at V and 4 bases at J, leaving 7 bases unmatched. This CDR3 contains 16 residues. Germline CDR1 SQVTM, CDR2 ANQGSEA. The CDR3 nucleotides are TGCAGCGTTGAAGATCTTGTGACAGGGGGCGCAGATACGCAGTATTTT. It yields the protein CSVEDLVTGGADTQYF.